This entry lists 29 T cell receptor beta chains sequenced from one sample in a study of T cell responses to AZD1222 COVID-19 vaccine. The repertoire was sequenced with immunoSEQ multiplex PCR; TCRdb's copy has only in-frame clones and lacks some. The data hold some 130,000 clones, with roughly 93% observed a single time. The sample consisted of peripheral blood, taken 28 days after the second AZD1222 dose. The receptors were sampled from an adult who received the AZD1222 COVID-19 vaccine.

This rearrangement joins TRBV3-1 (or the pseudogene TRBV3-2) to TRBJ2-7, with TRBD2 matching 7 bases. Germline V gene data show CDR1 as LGHDT and CDR2 as YNNKEL (reference sequence). V shed 4 bases, J shed 7 bases, and the junction held 13 bases outside the gene matches. This CDR3 region has 15 residues. The CDR3 DNA sequence: TGTGCCAGCAGCCCCGCGTGGGGGGGGATAGAAGAGCAGTACTTC. It yields the protein CASSPAWGGIEEQYF.

This sequence joins TRBV18 and TRBJ1-2; 7 nucleotides align to TRBD1. This CDR3 comprises 17 residues. Trimming took 3 bases from V and 4 from J; bases not matched to a gene: 14. Germline V gene data show CDR1 as KGHSH and CDR2 as LQKENI. The CDR3 DNA is TGTGCCAGCTCACCCCCTTCCTCCGCAGGGGGGAGCTATGGCTACACCTTC. Its protein product is CASSPPSSAGGSYGYTF.

The gene calls are TRBV6-1 and TRBJ1-2; TRBD1 might be the D (5 bases). The CDR3 covers 13 residues. V lost 6 bases and J lost 2, with 10 bases in between. Germline lookup yields CDR1 MNHNS and CDR2 SASEGT. CDR3 in DNA: TGTGCCAGCAGCCCTCAGGGAAACTATGGCTACACCTTC. Residues: CASSPQGNYGYTF.

This sequence joins TRBV29-1 and TRBJ1-1; D call uncertain. The CDR3 covers 12 residues. V was cut by 7 bases and J by 1 base, with 10 bases left in between. Per germline, CDR1 SQVTM and CDR2 ANQGSEA. The CDR3: CSASRSNTEAFF. The DNA for the CDR3 is TGCAGCGCCAGCAGGTCGAACACTGAAGCTTTCTTT.

In this sample, this clone turned up a few times. The rearrangement uses TRBV20-1 and TRBJ1-1; 9 nucleotides agree with TRBD1. V lost 4 bases to trimming and J lost 4 bases; unmatched junction nucleotides: 7. Per germline, CDR1 DFQATT and CDR2 SNEGSKA (reference sequence). The CDR3 is 14 residues long. CDR3 sequence reads: CSAIDRGRITEAFF. CDR3 bases: TGCAGTGCTATTGACAGGGGGAGGATCACTGAAGCTTTCTTT.

The chain uses TRBV7-2 and TRBJ2-7; the D is unclear. This CDR3 has 13 amino acids. Looked up from germline, CDR1 is SGHTA and CDR2 is FQGNSA. V shed 5 bases and J shed 5 bases, with 13 bases lying between them. CDR3 coding DNA: TGTGCCAGCAGCAAGTTGGGTCCGGACGAGCAGTACTTC. Translating it yields CASSKLGPDEQYF.

The V call is TRBV3-1 (or the pseudogene TRBV3-2), the J call TRBJ1-6; the match to TRBD1 covers 8 bases. This CDR3 spans 21 amino acids. Losses at the gene ends were 3 bases for V and 2 bases for J; bases not matched to a gene: 18. The germline CDR1 and CDR2 sequences are LGHDT and YNNKEL (reference sequence). This CDR3 reads CASSHEKAGGWVSTYNSPLHF. Here the CDR3 DNA reads TGTGCCAGCAGCCACGAAAAGGCAGGGGGCTGGGTAAGCACCTATAATTCACCCCTCCACTTT.

This chain uses TRBV2 with TRBJ2-5; no reliable D call. There are 12 residues in the CDR3. Trimming stripped 3 bases from V and 6 bases from J, with 8 bases between. Germline lookup yields CDR1 SNHLY and CDR2 FYNNEI. The CDR3 here is CASSEIPQTQYF. The DNA for the CDR3 is TGTGCCAGCAGTGAGATCCCACAGACCCAGTACTTC.

The rearrangement joins TRBV11-2 to TRBJ1-6; 10 bases fit TRBD1. The V segment lost 5 bases and the J segment 10 bases; nucleotides outside the gene matches: 5. CDR1 and CDR2 (germline): SGHAT, FQNNGV. The CDR3 runs to 14 residues. This CDR3 is CASSRTGGGSPLHF. The CDR3 region has the DNA TGTGCCAGCAGCAGGACAGGGGGAGGATCACCCCTCCACTTT.

A single count supports this clone. The chain recombines TRBV3-1 (or the pseudogene TRBV3-2) with TRBJ1-4; D not resolved. The CDR3 has 12 amino acids. V gave up 6 bases and J gave up 8 bases, with 10 bases separating them. Germline lookup yields CDR1 LGHDT and CDR2 YNNKEL (reference sequence). CDR3 DNA sequence: TGTGCCAGCAGTGCCAGAGAAGAAAAACTGTTTTTT. It yields the protein CASSAREEKLFF.

The V and J genes are TRBV28 and TRBJ1-3; 9 bases map to TRBD1. The germline V gene encodes CDR1 MDHEN and CDR2 SYDVKM. V trimming: 7 bases; J trimming: 4 bases; junction bases outside the gene matches: 2. This CDR3 spans 13 amino acids. This CDR3 reads CASKDRGGNTIYF. The DNA for the CDR3 is TGTGCCAGCAAGGACAGGGGAGGAAACACCATATATTTT. The variable domain in full, with the rest retrieved from reference TRBV28 and TRBJ1-3, is DVKVTQSSRYLVKRTGEKVFLECVQDMDHENMFWYRQDPGLGLRLIYFSYDVKMKEKGDIPEGYSVSREKKERFSLILESASTNQTSMYLCASKDRGGNTIYFGEGSWLTVV.

The table lists this clone with a count of one. This sequence joins TRBV28 and TRBJ1-6; no reliable D call. The V end lost 6 bases, the J end lost 11 bases, and 17 bases lay between the germline ends. This CDR3 comprises 14 residues. In germline, CDR1 is MDHEN, CDR2 SYDVKM. The CDR3 coding sequence is TGTGCCAGCAGGCCGTATGGGTCAGATACACCCCTCCACTTT. It yields the protein CASRPYGSDTPLHF.

The chain has TRBV6-5 and TRBJ2-1; D gene uncertain. The CDR3 consists of 14 residues. With 6 bases removed from V and 7 bases from J, the gap between germline ends came to 16 bases. Germline lookup yields CDR1 MNHEY and CDR2 SVGAGI. CDR3 in DNA: TGTGCCAGCAGCCATGTAGCCGGCTTGAATGAGCAGTTCTTC. Translating gives CASSHVAGLNEQFF.

The rearrangement joins TRBV27 to TRBJ1-1; D remains ambiguous. Looked up from germline, CDR1 is MNHEY and CDR2 is SMNVEV (reference sequence). V lost 4 bases and J lost 2, with 5 bases in between. The CDR3 totals 12 residues. For the CDR3, the DNA is TGTGCCAGCAGTTCAGTAAACACTGAAGCTTTCTTT. This translates into CASSSVNTEAFF.

The chain joins TRBV6-5 to TRBJ2-7; weak D call: TRBD1 (6 bases). Germline V gives CDR1 MNHEY, CDR2 SVGAGI. The length of the CDR3 is 14 residues. The V end lost 3 bases, the J end lost 5 bases, and 14 bases lay between the germline ends. CDR3 amino acids: CASSYGWGQNEQYF. In nucleotides, the CDR3 is TGTGCCAGCAGTTATGGCTGGGGGCAGAACGAGCAGTACTTC.

The chain combines TRBV7-8 with TRBJ1-5; D unresolved. The CDR3 contains 16 residues. Germline loops: CDR1 SGHVS, CDR2 FQNEAQ. The ends were cut back, 4 bases at V and 5 bases at J, with 18 bases in the middle. The CDR3 DNA reads as TGTGCCAGCAGCTCGCAACGCATAGCCCCGTATCAGCCCCAGCATTTT. This encodes CASSSQRIAPYQPQHF.

CDR3 DNA: TGTGCCAGCAGCCGCTCTACTAGCGGGGGCGGCGAGCAGTACTTC. This codes for CASSRSTSGGGEQYF. The chain joins TRBV7-9 to TRBJ2-7; TRBD2 aligns across 11 bases. Germline-derived CDR1 and CDR2 are SEHNR and FQNEAQ (reference sequence). This CDR3 has 15 residues. J lost 6 bases, V lost 5 bases, and 9 bases had no gene match.

CDR3 in amino acids: CASSPGNEQFF. CDR3 DNA sequence: TGTGCCAGCAGCCCCGGCAATGAGCAGTTCTTC. The rearrangement joins TRBV6-5 to TRBJ2-1; unclear D gene. This CDR3 comprises 11 residues. Germline assignment: CDR1 MNHEY and CDR2 SVGAGI. V was pared by 6 bases and J by 6 bases, with 6 bases between.

The CDR3 coding sequence is TGTGCCAGCAGCCAAAACGGGATGTTTCAGCCCCAGCATTTT. Translating gives CASSQNGMFQPQHF. The genes are TRBV3-1 (or the pseudogene TRBV3-2) and TRBJ1-5, with D unresolved. Trimming removed 2 bases at V and 6 bases at J, with 11 bases between. In germline, CDR1 is LGHDT, CDR2 YNNKEL (reference sequence). This CDR3 has 14 amino acids.

The chain employs TRBV7-8 and TRBJ2-7; TRBD2 aligns across 7 bases. In germline, CDR1 is SGHVS, CDR2 FQNEAQ. V shed 8 bases and J 7 bases; nucleotides not matched to a gene: 20. This CDR3 region has 16 residues. The CDR3, as DNA: TGTGCCAGCCTCCTCGGGGCCCGGGGGGTAGTGGGGGAGCAGTACTTC. This translates into CASLLGARGVVGEQYF.

The chain couples TRBV7-3 to TRBJ1-3, with D uncertain. V gave up 5 bases and J gave up 0 bases, with 5 bases separating them. CDR3 size: 13 residues. Germline CDR1 and CDR2: SGHTA and FQGTGA. CDR3 DNA: TGTGCCAGCAGCCCAGACTCTGGAAACACCATATATTTT. Residues: CASSPDSGNTIYF.

The rearrangement joins TRBV19 to TRBJ2-1; 10 nucleotides align to TRBD1. The V gene's germline CDR1 is LNHDA and CDR2 SQIVND (reference sequence). V shed 9 bases, J shed 5 bases, and the junction held 10 bases outside the gene matches. This CDR3 comprises 15 residues. The CDR3 protein is CASCRTGTGDNEQFF. The DNA for the CDR3 is TGTGCCAGCTGTAGGACCGGGACAGGGGACAATGAGCAGTTCTTC.

This chain uses TRBV2 with TRBJ1-1; D is perhaps TRBD1 (5 bases). The CDR3 is made up of 12 amino acids. Germline V gene data show CDR1 as SNHLY and CDR2 as FYNNEI. With 8 bases removed from V and 4 bases from J, the gap between germline ends came to 11 bases. CDR3 sequence reads: CASSGGSTEAFF. In DNA, the CDR3 is TGTGCCAGCTCCGGGGGGAGCACTGAAGCTTTCTTT.

The chain employs TRBV16 and TRBJ2-2; D is unresolved. Germline CDR1 is KGHSY and CDR2 is FQNENV. The CDR3 extends over 14 amino acids. The ends were cut back, 2 bases at V and 5 bases at J, with 9 bases in the middle. This CDR3 reads CASSQNLGTGELFF. The CDR3 DNA reads TGTGCCAGCAGCCAAAACTTGGGGACCGGGGAGCTGTTTTTT.

The CDR3 bases are TGTGCCATCAGTGAGTCACCTATCGTGGGGACAGGGAGAAAGTACGAGCAGTACTTC. Residues: CAISESPIVGTGRKYEQYF. The V gene is TRBV10-3, the J gene TRBJ2-7, with TRBD1 matching 9 bases. Germline V gene sequence: CDR1 ENHRY, CDR2 SYGVKD. The junction had 16 bases not matched to a gene; V was cut back by 0 bases and J by 4 bases. This CDR3 is built from 19 residues.

The chain carries TRBV27 and TRBJ2-7, with D perhaps TRBD1 or TRBD2 (6 bases each). This CDR3 has 15 amino acids. Trimming took off 8 bases at V and 0 bases at J, with 17 bases between the two ends. Germline values: CDR1 MNHEY, CDR2 SMNVEV (reference sequence). The CDR3 region is CASADGPGASYEQYF. The CDR3 DNA reads as TGTGCCAGCGCGGACGGACCGGGGGCCTCCTACGAGCAGTACTTC.

This chain joins TRBV9 and TRBJ2-3, with D unclear. Germline values: CDR1 SGDLS, CDR2 YYNGEE. Trimming pared 0 bases from V and 0 bases from J, leaving 5 bases between. The length of the CDR3 is 14 residues. CDR3 loop: CASSVALSTDTQYF. DNA of the CDR3: TGTGCCAGCAGCGTAGCTCTAAGCACAGATACGCAGTATTTT.

The CDR3 DNA is TGTGCCAGCAGCCCTGAGCACTCCTCGAGGGGCTACACCTTC. Its translation is CASSPEHSSRGYTF. The chain couples TRBV5-4 to TRBJ1-2; no definite D call. Per the germline V gene, CDR1 is SGHNT and CDR2 is YYREEE (reference sequence). The CDR3 totals 14 residues. With 4 bases removed from V and 8 bases from J, the gap between germline ends came to 18 bases.

This sequence joins TRBV5-1 and TRBJ2-5, with TRBD2 matching over 9 bases. Unmatched junction bases numbered 12, after V lost 2 bases and J lost 7 bases. Germline CDR1 reads SGHRS; CDR2 reads YFSETQ. This CDR3 is 16 amino acids long. DNA of the CDR3: TGCGCCAGCAGCTTTGACCCTAGCGGGGTGCCTGGGACCCAGTACTTC. It encodes CASSFDPSGVPGTQYF.